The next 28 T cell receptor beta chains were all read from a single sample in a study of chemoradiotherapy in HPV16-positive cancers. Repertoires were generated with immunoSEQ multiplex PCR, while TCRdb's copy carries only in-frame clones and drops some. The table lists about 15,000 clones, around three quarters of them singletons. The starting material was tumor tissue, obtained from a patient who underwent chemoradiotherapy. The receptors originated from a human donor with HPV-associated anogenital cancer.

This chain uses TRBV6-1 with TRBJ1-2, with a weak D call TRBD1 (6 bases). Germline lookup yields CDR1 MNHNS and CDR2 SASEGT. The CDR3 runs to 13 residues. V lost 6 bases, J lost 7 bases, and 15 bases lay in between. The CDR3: CASSPGTQGGYTF. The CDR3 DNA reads TGTGCCAGCAGCCCCGGGACACAGGGTGGCTACACCTTC.

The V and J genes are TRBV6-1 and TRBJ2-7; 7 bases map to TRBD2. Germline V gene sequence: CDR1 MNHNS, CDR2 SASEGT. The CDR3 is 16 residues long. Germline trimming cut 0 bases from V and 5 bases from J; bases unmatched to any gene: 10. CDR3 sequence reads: CASSEAVSGRYNEQYF. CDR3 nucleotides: TGTGCCAGCAGTGAAGCGGTTTCCGGGAGGTACAACGAGCAGTACTTC.

In DNA, the CDR3 is TGTGCCAGCAGTCTAGCGGGCCCAACTGGGTACGAGCAGTACTTC. It codes for CASSLAGPTGYEQYF. The V call is TRBV27, the J call TRBJ2-7, with TRBD2 matching over 8 bases. The CDR3 covers 15 residues. J was trimmed by 4 bases and V by 5 bases; bases with no gene match: 10. The germline CDR1 and CDR2 sequences are MNHEY and SMNVEV (reference sequence).

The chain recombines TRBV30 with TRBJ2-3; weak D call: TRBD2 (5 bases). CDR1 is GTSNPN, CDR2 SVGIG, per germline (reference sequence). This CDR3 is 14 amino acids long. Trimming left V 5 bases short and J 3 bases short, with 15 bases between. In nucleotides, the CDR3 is TGTGCCTGGGTGCATGGAGGTGGGACAGATACGCAGTATTTT. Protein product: CAWVHGGGTDTQYF.

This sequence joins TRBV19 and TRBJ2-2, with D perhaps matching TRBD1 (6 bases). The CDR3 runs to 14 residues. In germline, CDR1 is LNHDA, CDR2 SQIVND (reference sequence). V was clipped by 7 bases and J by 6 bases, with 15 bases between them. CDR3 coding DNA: TGTGCCAGTACGGCAGGGGCGTTCGCCGGGGAGCTGTTTTTT. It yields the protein CASTAGAFAGELFF.

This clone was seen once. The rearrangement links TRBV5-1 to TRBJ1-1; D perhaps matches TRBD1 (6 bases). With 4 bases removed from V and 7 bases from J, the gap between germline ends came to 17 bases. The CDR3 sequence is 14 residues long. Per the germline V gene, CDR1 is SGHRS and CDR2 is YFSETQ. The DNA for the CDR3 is TGCGCCAGCAGCCCCGGACAGTTAACGGGTGAAGCTTTCTTT. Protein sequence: CASSPGQLTGEAFF.

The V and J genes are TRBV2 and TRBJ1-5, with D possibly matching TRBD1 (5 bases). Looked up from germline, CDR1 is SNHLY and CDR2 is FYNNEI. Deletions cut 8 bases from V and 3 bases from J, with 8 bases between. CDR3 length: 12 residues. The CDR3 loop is CASWDFNQPQHF. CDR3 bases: TGTGCCAGCTGGGACTTCAATCAGCCCCAGCATTTT.

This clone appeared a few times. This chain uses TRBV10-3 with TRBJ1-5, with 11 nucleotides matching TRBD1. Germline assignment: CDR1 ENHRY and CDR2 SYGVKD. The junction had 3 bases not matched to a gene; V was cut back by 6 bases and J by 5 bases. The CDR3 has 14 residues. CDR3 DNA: TGTGCCATCAGCAGGGGACAGGGGGATCAGCCCCAGCATTTT. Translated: CAISRGQGDQPQHF.

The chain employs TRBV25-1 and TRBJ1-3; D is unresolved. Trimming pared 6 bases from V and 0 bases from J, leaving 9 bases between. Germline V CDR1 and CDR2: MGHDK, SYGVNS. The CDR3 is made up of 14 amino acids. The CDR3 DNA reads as TGTGCCAGCAGGAGCCCAAGCTCTGGAAACACCATATATTTT. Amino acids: CASRSPSSGNTIYF.

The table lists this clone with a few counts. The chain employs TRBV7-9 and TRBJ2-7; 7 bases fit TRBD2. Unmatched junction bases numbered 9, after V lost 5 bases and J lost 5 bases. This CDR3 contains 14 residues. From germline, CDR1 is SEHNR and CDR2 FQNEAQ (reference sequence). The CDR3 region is CASSLSGTTNEQYF. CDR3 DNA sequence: TGTGCCAGCAGCCTATCCGGGACTACGAACGAGCAGTACTTC.

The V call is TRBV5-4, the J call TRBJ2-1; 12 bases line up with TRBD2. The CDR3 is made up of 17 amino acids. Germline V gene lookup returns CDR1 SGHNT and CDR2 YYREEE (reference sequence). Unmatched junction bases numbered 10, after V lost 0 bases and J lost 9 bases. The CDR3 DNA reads TGTGCCAGCAGCTTGGCGTGGCGGCTAGCGGGAGGGGGTGAGCAGTTCTTC. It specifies CASSLAWRLAGGGEQFF.

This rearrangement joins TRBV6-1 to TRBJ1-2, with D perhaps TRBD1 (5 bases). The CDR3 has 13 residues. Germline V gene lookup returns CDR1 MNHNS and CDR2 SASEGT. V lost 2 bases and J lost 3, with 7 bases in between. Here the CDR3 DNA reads TGTGCCAGCAGTGAAAGGGGCCACTATGGCTACACCTTC. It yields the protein CASSERGHYGYTF.

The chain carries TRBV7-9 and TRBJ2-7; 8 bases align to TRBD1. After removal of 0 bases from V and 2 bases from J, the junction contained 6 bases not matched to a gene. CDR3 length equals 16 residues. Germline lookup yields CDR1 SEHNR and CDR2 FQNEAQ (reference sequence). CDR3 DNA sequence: TGTGCCAGCAGCTTAGCGCTCAGGACAGGGACCTACGAGCAGTACTTC. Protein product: CASSLALRTGTYEQYF.

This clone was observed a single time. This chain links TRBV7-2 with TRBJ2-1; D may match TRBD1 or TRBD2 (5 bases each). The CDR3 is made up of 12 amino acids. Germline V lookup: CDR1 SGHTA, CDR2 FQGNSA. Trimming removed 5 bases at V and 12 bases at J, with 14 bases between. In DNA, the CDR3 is TGTGCCAGCAGCCCTCGGGGCGTTGGGCAGTTCTTC. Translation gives CASSPRGVGQFF.

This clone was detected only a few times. The CDR3: CASSLGRGGCYF. CDR3 DNA: TGTGCCAGCAGCTTAGGACGGGGAGGATGCTATTTT. The rearrangement joins TRBV7-2 to TRBJ2-3; TRBD2 might be the D (6 bases). CDR3 length equals 12 residues. Germline loops: CDR1 SGHTA, CDR2 FQGNSA. Trimming took 1 base from V and 15 from J, leaving 14 bases between them.

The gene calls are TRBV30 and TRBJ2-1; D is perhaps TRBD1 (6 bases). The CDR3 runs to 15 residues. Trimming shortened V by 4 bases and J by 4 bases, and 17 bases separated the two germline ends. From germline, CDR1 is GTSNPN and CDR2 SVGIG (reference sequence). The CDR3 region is CAWKSGTLKYNEQFF. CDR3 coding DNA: TGTGCCTGGAAGTCCGGGACACTGAAATACAATGAGCAGTTCTTC.

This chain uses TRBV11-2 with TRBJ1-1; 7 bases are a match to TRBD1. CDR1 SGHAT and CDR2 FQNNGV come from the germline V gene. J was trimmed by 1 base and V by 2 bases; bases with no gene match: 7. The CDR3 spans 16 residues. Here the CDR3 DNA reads TGTGCCAGCAGCTTATACAGGGGCAGGGGGAACACTGAAGCTTTCTTT. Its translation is CASSLYRGRGNTEAFF. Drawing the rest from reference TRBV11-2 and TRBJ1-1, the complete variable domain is EAGVAQSPRYKIIEKRQSVAFWCNPISGHATLYWYQQILGQGPKLLIQFQNNGVVDDSQLPKDRFSAERLKGVDSTLKIQPAKLEDSAVYLCASSLYRGRGNTEAFFGQGTRLTVV.

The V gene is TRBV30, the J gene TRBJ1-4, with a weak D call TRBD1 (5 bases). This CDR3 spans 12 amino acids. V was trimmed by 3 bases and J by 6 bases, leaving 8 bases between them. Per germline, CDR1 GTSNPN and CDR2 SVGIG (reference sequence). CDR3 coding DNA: TGTGCCTGGAGCGAGACAGATGAAAAACTGTTTTTT. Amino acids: CAWSETDEKLFF.

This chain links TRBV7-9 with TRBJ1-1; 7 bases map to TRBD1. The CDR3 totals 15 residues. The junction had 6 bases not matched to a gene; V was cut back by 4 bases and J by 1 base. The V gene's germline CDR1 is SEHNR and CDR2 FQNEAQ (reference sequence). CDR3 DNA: TGTGCCAGCAGCTACTACAGGGGAGCGAACACTGAAGCTTTCTTT. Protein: CASSYYRGANTEAFF.

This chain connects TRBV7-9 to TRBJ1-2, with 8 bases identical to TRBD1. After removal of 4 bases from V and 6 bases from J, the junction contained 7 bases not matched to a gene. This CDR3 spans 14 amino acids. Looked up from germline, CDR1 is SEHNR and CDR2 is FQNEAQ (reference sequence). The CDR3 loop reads CASSSGTGSDGYTF. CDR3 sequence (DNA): TGTGCCAGCAGCTCCGGGACAGGATCGGATGGCTACACCTTC. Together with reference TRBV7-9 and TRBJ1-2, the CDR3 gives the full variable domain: DTGVSQNPRHKITKRGQNVTFRCDPISEHNRLYWYRQTLGQGPEFLTYFQNEAQLEKSRLLSDRFSAERPKGSFSTLEIQRTEQGDSAMYLCASSSGTGSDGYTFGSGTRLTVV.

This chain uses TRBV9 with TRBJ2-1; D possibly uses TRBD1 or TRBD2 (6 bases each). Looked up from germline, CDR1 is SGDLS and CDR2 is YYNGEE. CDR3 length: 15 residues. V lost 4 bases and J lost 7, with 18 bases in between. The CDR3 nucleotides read TGTGCCAGCAGCCCCCGCGGGCTAGGGGGGAATGAGCAGTTCTTC. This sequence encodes CASSPRGLGGNEQFF.

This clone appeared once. DNA for the CDR3: TGTGCCAGCAGCCAAGGATGGACAGGGTCGAGCGCCTACGAGCAGTACTTC. Its protein is CASSQGWTGSSAYEQYF. The chain recombines TRBV4-2 with TRBJ2-7; 8 positions match TRBD1. The junction had 10 bases not matched to a gene; V was cut back by 1 base and J by 2 bases. Per the germline V gene, CDR1 is LGHNA and CDR2 is YNFKEQ. CDR3 size: 17 residues.

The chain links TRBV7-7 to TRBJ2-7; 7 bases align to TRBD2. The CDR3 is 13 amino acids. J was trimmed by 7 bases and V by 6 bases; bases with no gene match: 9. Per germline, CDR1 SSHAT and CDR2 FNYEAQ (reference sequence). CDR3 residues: CASSSSEGGEQYF. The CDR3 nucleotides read TGTGCCAGCAGTTCGTCGGAGGGAGGGGAGCAGTACTTC.

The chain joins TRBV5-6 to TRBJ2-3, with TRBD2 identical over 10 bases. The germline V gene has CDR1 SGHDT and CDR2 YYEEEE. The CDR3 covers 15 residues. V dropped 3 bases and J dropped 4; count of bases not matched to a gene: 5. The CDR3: CASSSAGGSPDTQYF. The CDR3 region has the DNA TGTGCCAGCAGCTCAGCGGGAGGGAGCCCAGATACGCAGTATTTT.

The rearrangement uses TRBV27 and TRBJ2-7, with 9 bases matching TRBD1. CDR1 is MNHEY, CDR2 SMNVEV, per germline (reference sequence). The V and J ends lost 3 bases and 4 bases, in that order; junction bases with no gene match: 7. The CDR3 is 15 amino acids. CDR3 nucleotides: TGTGCCAGCAGTTTTCGACGGGACAGGGAGTACGAGCAGTACTTC. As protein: CASSFRRDREYEQYF.

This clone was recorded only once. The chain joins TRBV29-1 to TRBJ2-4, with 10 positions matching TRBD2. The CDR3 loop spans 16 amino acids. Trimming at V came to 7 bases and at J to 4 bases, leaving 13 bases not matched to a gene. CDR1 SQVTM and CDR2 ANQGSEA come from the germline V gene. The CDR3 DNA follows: TGCAGCGGACGATCTAGCGGGGGACACCAGAAAAACATTCAGTACTTC. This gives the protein CSGRSSGGHQKNIQYF.

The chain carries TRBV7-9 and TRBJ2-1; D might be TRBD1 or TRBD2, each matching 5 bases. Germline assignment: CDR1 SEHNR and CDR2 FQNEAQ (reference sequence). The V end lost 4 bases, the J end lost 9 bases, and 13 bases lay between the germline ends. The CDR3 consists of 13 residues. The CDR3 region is CASSSQKGTEQFF. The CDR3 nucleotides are TGTGCCAGCAGCTCACAAAAAGGGACTGAGCAGTTCTTC.

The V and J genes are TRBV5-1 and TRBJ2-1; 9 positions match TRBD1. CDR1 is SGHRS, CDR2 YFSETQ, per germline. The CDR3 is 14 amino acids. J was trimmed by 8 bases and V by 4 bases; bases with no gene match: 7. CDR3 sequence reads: CASSQDRGGDEQFF. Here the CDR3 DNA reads TGCGCCAGCAGCCAGGACAGGGGTGGCGATGAGCAGTTCTTC. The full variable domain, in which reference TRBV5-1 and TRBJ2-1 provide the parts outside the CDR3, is KAGVTQTPRYLIKTRGQQVTLSCSPISGHRSVSWYQQTPGQGLQFLFEYFSETQRNKGNFPGRFSGRQFSNSRSEMNVSTLELGDSALYLCASSQDRGGDEQFFGPGTRLTVL.